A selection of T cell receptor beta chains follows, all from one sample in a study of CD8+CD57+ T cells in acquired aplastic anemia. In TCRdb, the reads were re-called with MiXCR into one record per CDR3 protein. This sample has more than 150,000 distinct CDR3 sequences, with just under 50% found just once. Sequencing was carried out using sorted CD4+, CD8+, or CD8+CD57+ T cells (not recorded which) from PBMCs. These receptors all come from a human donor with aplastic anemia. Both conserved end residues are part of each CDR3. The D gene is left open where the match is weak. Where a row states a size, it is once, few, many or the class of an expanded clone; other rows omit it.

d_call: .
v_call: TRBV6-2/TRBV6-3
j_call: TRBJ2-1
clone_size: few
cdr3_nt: TGTGCCAGCAGTCTAGGGACACTTTACAATGAGCAGTTCTTC
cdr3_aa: CASSLGTLYNEQFF

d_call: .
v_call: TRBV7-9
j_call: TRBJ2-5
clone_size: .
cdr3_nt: TGTGCCACCTCGGCCCGCAGGGTGGAGACCCAGTACTTC
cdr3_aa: CATSARRVETQYF

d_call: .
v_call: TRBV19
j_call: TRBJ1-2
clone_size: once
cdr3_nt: TGTGCCAGTAGTGGGGAGAGCTATGGCTACACCTTC
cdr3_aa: CASSGESYGYTF

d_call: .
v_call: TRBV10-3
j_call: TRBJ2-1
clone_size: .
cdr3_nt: TGTGCCATCAGTGAGATTCAGGGGACGGACATTGAGCAGTTCTTC
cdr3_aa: CAISEIQGTDIEQFF

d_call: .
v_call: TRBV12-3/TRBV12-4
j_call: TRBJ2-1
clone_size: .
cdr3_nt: TGTGCCAGCAACAGTCCGGGGGAGCAGTTCTTC
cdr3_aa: CASNSPGEQFF

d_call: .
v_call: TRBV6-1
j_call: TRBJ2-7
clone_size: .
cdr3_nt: TGTGCCACCTACCGCCTAGGCTCCTACGAGCAGTACTTC
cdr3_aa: CATYRLGSYEQYF

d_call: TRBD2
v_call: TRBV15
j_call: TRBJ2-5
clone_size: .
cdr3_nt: TGTGCCACCAGCTTCGCGGGAGAAGAGACCCAGTACTTC
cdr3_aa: CATSFAGEETQYF

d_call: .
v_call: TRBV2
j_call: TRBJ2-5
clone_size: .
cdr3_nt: TGTGCCAGCAGTGAAGCCCAGTACTTC
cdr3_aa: CASSEAQYF

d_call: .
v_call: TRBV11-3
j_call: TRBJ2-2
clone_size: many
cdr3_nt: TGTGCCAGCAGCTTGAAGGGGGACACCGGGGAGCTGTTTTTT
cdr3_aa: CASSLKGDTGELFF

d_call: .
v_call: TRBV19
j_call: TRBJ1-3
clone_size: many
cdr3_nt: TGTGCCAGTAGTAACGGGGCCTCTGGAAACACCATATATTTT
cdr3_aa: CASSNGASGNTIYF

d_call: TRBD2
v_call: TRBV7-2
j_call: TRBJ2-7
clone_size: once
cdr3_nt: TGTGCCAGCAGCTTTGGGCTAGCGGGAGTCGGAGAGCAGTACTTC
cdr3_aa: CASSFGLAGVGEQYF

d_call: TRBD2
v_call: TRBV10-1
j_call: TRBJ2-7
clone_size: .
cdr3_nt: TGCGCCAGCAGTCTCAGGACTAGCGGGACATCCCACGAGCAGTACTTC
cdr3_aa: CASSLRTSGTSHEQYF

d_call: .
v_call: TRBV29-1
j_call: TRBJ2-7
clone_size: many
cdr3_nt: TGCAGCGCTTCTCCGGGGGACTACGAGCAGTACTTC
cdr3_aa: CSASPGDYEQYF

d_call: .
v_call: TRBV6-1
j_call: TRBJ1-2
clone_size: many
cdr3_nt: TGTGCCAGCCTTCCGCGAGCAAGAGCTGGCTACACCTTC
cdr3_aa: CASLPRARAGYTF

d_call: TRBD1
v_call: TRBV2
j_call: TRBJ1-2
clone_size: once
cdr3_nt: TGTGCCAGCAAAACGGGACAGGGCTACACCTTC
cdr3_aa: CASKTGQGYTF

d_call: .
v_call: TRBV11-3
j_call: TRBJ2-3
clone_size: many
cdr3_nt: TGTGCCAGCAGCTTAGTGGGGGTCCCTCCGACAGATACGCAGTATTTT
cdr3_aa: CASSLVGVPPTDTQYF

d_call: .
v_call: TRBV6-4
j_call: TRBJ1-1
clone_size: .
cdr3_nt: TGTGCCAGCAGTTTTACCCTTTCCTTAGACGCTGAAGCTTTCTTT
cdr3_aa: CASSFTLSLDAEAFF

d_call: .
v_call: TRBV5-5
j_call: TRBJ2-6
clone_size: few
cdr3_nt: TGTGCCAGCAGCGCCAGGGGGGCTTCTGGGGCCAACGTCCTGACTTTC
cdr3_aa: CASSARGASGANVLTF

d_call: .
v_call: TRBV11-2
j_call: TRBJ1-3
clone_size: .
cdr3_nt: TGTGCCAGCAGCGATAGCAGGGACGGAAACACCATATATTTT
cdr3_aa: CASSDSRDGNTIYF

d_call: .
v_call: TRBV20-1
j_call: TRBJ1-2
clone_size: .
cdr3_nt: TGCAGTGCTCCCCTTGGCGAGTCCTATGGCTACACCTTC
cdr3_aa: CSAPLGESYGYTF

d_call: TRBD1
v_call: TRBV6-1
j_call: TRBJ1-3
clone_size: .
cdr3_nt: TGTGCCAGCATATGGGACAGCTCGAGCTCTGGAAACACCATATATTTT
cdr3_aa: CASIWDSSSSGNTIYF

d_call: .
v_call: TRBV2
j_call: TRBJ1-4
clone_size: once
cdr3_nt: TGTGCCAGCAGTGTCAGGGAAGGGGGTGCAGAAAAACTGTTTTTT
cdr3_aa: CASSVREGGAEKLFF

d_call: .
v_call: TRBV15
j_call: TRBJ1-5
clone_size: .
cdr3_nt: TGTGCCACCAGCAGAGATACGGGCAGGTTCGAGCCCCAGCATTTT
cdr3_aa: CATSRDTGRFEPQHF

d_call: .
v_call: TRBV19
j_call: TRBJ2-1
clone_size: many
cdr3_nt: TGTGCCAGTAGTACATTCATTGGCGGGACCTCCTACAATGAGCAGTTCTTC
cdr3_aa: CASSTFIGGTSYNEQFF

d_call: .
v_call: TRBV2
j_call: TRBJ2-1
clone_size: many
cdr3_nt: TGTGCCAGCACCCAGGGGGGCCTAGCCCCCAAAGGAAGAAATGAGCAGTTCTTC
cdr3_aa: CASTQGGLAPKGRNEQFF

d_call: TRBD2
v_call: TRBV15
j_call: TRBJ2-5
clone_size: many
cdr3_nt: TGTGCCACCAGCAGGCGGGGGAGAGGAGAGACCCAGTACTTC
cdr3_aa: CATSRRGRGETQYF

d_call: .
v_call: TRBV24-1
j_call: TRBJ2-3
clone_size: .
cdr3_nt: TGCGCCACCAATGACCCGGGCACAGATACGCAGTATTTT
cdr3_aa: CATNDPGTDTQYF

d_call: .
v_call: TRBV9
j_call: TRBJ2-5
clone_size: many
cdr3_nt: TGTGCCAGCAGTAAGGGGGACGTGGTGACCCAGTACTTC
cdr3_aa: CASSKGDVVTQYF

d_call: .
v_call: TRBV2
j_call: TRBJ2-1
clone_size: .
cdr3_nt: TGTGCCAGCATGCAGGGACTGGGGGATGAGCAGTTCTTC
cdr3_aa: CASMQGLGDEQFF

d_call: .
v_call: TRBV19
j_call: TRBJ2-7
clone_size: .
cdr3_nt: TGTGCCAGTAGTACAGCGATCTCCTACGAGCAGTACTTC
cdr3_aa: CASSTAISYEQYF

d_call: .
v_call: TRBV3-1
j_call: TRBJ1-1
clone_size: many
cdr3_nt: TGTGCCAGCAGCCAAGCGCACAGGGAGACTGAAGCTTTCTTT
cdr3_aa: CASSQAHRETEAFF

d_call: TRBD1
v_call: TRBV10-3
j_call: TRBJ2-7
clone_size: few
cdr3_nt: TGTGCCATCAGTGAGTCGACTGTGGGACAGGGTGCCTACGAGCAGTACTTC
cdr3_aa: CAISESTVGQGAYEQYF

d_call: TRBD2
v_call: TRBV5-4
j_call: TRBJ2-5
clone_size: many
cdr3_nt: TGTGCCAGCAGCTCGAGCGGGAGCCAAGAGACCCAGTACTTC
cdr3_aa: CASSSSGSQETQYF

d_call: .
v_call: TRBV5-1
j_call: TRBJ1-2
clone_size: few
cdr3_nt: TGCGCCAGCAGCTTGGTGGCAGGTGGATATGGCTACACCTTC
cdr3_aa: CASSLVAGGYGYTF

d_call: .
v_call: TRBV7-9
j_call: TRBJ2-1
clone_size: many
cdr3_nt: TGTGCCAGCAGCTTACGGGATGGGGGCGATGAGCAGTTCTTC
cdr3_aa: CASSLRDGGDEQFF

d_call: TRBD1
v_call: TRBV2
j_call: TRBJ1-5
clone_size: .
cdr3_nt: TGTGCCAGCAGTGAGACAGGGAAGGGAGAGACCCAGCATTTT
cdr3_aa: CASSETGKGETQHF

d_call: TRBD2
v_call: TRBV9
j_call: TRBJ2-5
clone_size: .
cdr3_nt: TGTGCCAGCAGCGGGGAGGGATGGGAGACCCAGTACTTC
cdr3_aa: CASSGEGWETQYF

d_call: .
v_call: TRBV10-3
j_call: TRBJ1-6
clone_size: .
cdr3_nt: TGTGCCGGCGAGATGGATAGGATCGGTTCACCCCTCCACTTT
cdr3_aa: CAGEMDRIGSPLHF

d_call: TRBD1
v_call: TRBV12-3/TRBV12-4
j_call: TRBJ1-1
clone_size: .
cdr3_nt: TGTGCCAGCAGCCCTAGGGGGACAGGGCCGGAAGCTTTCTTT
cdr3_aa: CASSPRGTGPEAFF

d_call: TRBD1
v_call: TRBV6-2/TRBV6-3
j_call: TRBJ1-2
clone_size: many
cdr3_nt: TGTGCCAGCCGTTACCTGGGACAGTCCTATGGCTACACCTTC
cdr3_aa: CASRYLGQSYGYTF

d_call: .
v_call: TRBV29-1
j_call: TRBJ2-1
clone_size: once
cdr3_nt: TGCAGCGCTGCTCTGGCCAACCTTTACAATGAGCAGTTCTTC
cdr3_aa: CSAALANLYNEQFF

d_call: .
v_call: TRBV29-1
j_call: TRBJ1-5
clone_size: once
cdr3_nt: TGCAGCGTTGCGGGGGAGGACCCTGGCAATCAGCCCCAGCATTTT
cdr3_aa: CSVAGEDPGNQPQHF

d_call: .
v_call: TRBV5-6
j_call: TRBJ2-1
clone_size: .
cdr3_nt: TGTGCCAGCAGCCCCGGCGGGGCCAATGAGCAGTTCTTC
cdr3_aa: CASSPGGANEQFF

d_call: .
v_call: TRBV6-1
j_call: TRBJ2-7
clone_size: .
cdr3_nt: TGTGCCAGCAGTGAGGGGGAGTACAGGGAGCAGCACTTC
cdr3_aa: CASSEGEYREQHF

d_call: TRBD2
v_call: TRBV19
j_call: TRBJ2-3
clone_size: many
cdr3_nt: TGTGCCAGTAGTTCATGGACTAGCGGGTTCCGGGCAGATACGCAGTATTTT
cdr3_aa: CASSSWTSGFRADTQYF

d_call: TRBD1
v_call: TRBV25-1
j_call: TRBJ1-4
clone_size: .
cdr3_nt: TGTGCCAGCACCCAGACGACAGGGGCATACGAAAAACTGTTTTTT
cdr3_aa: CASTQTTGAYEKLFF

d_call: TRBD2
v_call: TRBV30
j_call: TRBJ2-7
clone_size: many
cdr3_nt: TGTGCCTGGAGTCCCCGACTAGCGGGATTCACCTACGAGCAGTACTTC
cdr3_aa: CAWSPRLAGFTYEQYF

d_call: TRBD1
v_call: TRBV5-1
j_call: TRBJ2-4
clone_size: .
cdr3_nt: TGCGCCAGCAGTGCGGACAGGTCAAGAAACATTCAGTACTTC
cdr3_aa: CASSADRSRNIQYF